This T cell receptor (beta chain) is drawn from a study of blood T cell repertoires in COVID-19. Across the study: Sites in the United States, Italy and Spain provided acute and convalescent COVID-19 samples. T cells, B-cell-depleted T cells, or PBMCs supplied cDNA or gDNA.

Authors' data handling: Reference gene primers were amplified, and this amplification served to estimate nucleated cell counts. Profiling relied on immunoSEQ multiplex PCR, and the TCRdb table lists in-frame clones only, not all of them. V, J and clone size were drawn from that table, and D and trimming were deduced from the DNA. The table lists 120,000 to 150,000 clones, 88% of them singletons. The ends lost 4 bases at V and 1 base at J; junction bases unmatched: 0. This CDR3 has 14 amino acids. Per the germline V gene, CDR1 is ENHRY and CDR2 is SYGVKD. The rearrangement links TRBV10-3 to TRBJ1-4, with TRBD1 matching over 7 bases. Specimen: peripheral blood. The origin of this receptor is a man aged 50 to 60 with active or convalescent COVID-19. CDR3: CAISGTGTNEKLFF. The CDR3 DNA sequence: TGTGCCATCAGTGGGACAGGAACTAATGAAAAACTGTTTTTT.